The source of this T cell receptor (beta chain) is a study of technical replicates of blood from several donors (dated by TCRdb to about 2017). About this clone itself: This clone's antigen is unknown. No per-base quality is available; no much larger clone lies one base away.

Including cysteine and phenylalanine, the CDR3 has 13 amino acids. Solely the CDR3 DNA is kept, with 39 bases framed from the first base. V loses 8 bases of germline sequence and J loses 7 bases, and the interval between the two ends is 12 bases. CDR1 and CDR2 (SNHLY, FYNNEI) derive from the germline V gene. Library prep was done by the immunoSEQ multiplex PCR assay. TCRdb took this table from immuneACCESS and kept in-frame rearrangements with V and J called. Such tables lack part of the clones; where checked against another copy, unresolved V genes explain under half of the gap, and the rest is unexplained. The sample table records nearly 80,000 clones; about 93% of these occur just once. The top ten clonotypes cover around 0.37% of the sample.

The sample taken for sequencing was T cells isolated from PBMCs. The receptor comes from a human donor in good health. The chain is encoded by TRBV2 joined to TRBJ1-6, with a weak D call of TRBD1 (5 bases match). The CDR3 reads as follows: CASRRGINSPLHF. The nucleotide sequence reads TGTGCCAGCCGGCGGGGGATAAATTCACCCCTCCACTTT.